These T cell receptor beta chains were read from a single sample in a study of blood T cell repertoires in COVID-19. TCRdb's copy holds only in-frame clones and misses some; the assay was immunoSEQ multiplex PCR. The sample lists some 140,000 clones, less than 80% seen once, with 3% to 4.5% in the top ten. Sequencing used peripheral blood. These receptor sequences come from a man between 60 and 75 years old with acute or convalescent COVID-19. Both conserved end residues are trimmed from each CDR3.

TRBV27	TRBJ2-2	ASSSDLAATGELF
TRBV12-3/TRBV12-4	TRBJ2-7	ASSLGQLYEQY
TRBV29-1	TRBJ1-1	SGGQIVNTEAF
TRBV11-2	TRBJ2-2	ASSLIPPSAVGTGELF
TRBV5-5	TRBJ1-5	ASSRGRGARDHQPQH
TRBV28	TRBJ2-5	ASRSSGVEETQY
TRBV20-1	TRBJ2-1	SASRVGLGYNEQF
TRBV3-1/TRBV3-2	TRBJ2-7	ASSQLLAAYEQY
TRBV28	TRBJ2-5	ASSLEQETQY
TRBV6-6	TRBJ1-5	ASRASRVASNQPQH
TRBV27	TRBJ2-5	ASGFTGAGETQY
TRBV4-2	TRBJ1-2	ASSRDRDYGYT
TRBV27	TRBJ1-5	ASSLRRGGASNQPQH
TRBV9	TRBJ2-1	ASSVDARNEQF
TRBV5-5	TRBJ1-3	ASSLLASSGNTIY
TRBV30	TRBJ2-1	AWGYGTGWNEQF
TRBV7-9	TRBJ1-2	ASKIGQGDYGYT
TRBV28	TRBJ1-2	ASSLPGQSNYGYT
TRBV11-2	TRBJ1-1	ASSPESGTGRTEAF
TRBV30	TRBJ1-1	AWALRTGTEAF
TRBV5-1	TRBJ2-7	ASSLQGTHYEQY
TRBV3-1/TRBV3-2	TRBJ2-1	ASSLSGLHSYNEQF
TRBV9	TRBJ1-6	ASSLGQTNSPLH
TRBV5-6	TRBJ1-6	ASSFRQGDRSPLH
TRBV19	TRBJ2-3	ASSTAGWTQY
TRBV5-1	TRBJ1-4	ASSLGPSGRPSNEKLF
TRBV4-1	TRBJ2-1	ASSQEGTSLGEQF
TRBV9	TRBJ2-2	ASSTLAGGTGELF
TRBV7-9	TRBJ2-5	ASSPPWGRIQETQY
TRBV7-2	TRBJ1-5	ASSREGQGHQPQH
TRBV28	TRBJ1-2	ASSSSGLLHGYT
TRBV6-2/TRBV6-3	TRBJ2-7	ASSRLAGFYEQY
TRBV9	TRBJ2-1	ASSAQGSSYNEQF
TRBV29-1	TRBJ2-7	SVASPGEQY
TRBV28	TRBJ2-7	ASKKGTYEQY
TRBV18	TRBJ2-2	ASSPDRGGPNTGELF
TRBV7-3	TRBJ1-1	ASSLRGGDEAF
TRBV12-1	TRBJ2-7	ASSFVSDSYEQY
TRBV28	TRBJ1-2	ASTLGDISGYT
TRBV15	TRBJ1-5	ATSRAPGTGTQPQH
TRBV4-3	TRBJ2-7	ASSQHSSGVAYEQY
TRBV28	TRBJ2-1	ASSLWGGTAPNEQF
TRBV19	TRBJ2-2	ASSPQSGRVSGELF
TRBV2	TRBJ1-4	ASSDPSSETNEKLF
TRBV29-1	TRBJ2-3	SVEGQSPDTQY
TRBV6-1	TRBJ2-1	ASSDLGHGDEQF
TRBV2	TRBJ2-7	ASSWTRYEQY